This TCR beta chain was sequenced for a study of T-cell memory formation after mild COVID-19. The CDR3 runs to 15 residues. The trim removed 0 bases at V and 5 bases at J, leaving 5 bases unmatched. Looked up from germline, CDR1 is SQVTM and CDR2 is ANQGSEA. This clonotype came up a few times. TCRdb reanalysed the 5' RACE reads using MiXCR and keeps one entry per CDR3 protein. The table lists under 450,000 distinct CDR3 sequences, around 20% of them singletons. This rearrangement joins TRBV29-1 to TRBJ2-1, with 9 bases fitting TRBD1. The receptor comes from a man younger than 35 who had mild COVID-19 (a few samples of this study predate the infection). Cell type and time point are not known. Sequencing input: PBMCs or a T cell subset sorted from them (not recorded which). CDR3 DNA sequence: TGCAGCGTTGAAGAGGTGGGACAGGGCAACAATGAGCAGTTCTTC. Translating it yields CSVEEVGQGNNEQFF.